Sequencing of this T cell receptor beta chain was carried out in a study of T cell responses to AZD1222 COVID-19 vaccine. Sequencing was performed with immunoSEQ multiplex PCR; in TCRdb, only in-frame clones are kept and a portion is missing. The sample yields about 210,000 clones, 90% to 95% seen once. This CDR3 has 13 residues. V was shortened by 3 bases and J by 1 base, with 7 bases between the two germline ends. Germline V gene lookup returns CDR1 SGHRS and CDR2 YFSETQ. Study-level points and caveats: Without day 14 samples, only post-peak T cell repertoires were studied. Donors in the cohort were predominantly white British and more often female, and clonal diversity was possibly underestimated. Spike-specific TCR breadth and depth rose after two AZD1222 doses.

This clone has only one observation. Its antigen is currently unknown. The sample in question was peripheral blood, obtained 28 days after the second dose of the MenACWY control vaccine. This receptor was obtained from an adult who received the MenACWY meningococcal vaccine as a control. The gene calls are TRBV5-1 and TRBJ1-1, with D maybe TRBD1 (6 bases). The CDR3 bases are TGCGCCAGCAGCTGGGGACAGAACACTGAAGCTTTCTTT. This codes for CASSWGQNTEAFF.